This T cell receptor (beta chain) was recorded in a study of blood T cell repertoires in COVID-19. Study-level information: Spain, Italy and the United States supplied samples that represented acute and convalescent COVID-19.

This CDR3 spans 14 amino acids. V was shortened by 2 bases and J by 5 bases, with 12 bases between the two germline ends. Germline V CDR1 and CDR2: MNHNS, SASEGT. Original methodology: It was from reference gene primer amplification that nucleated cell counts were estimated. TCRdb's table, derived via immunoSEQ multiplex PCR, lists solely in-frame clones and lacks some. V and J calls and clone size follow that table, whereas D and trimming were derived from the DNA. The profile shows over 60,000 clones, more than 75% of them singletons. The chain has TRBV6-1 and TRBJ1-1, with D tentatively TRBD1 (6 bases). The source material was peripheral blood. The receptor was derived from a woman aged 60-75 years with acute or convalescent COVID-19. The CDR3 loop reads CASSELQGSTEAFF. The DNA for the CDR3 is TGTGCCAGCAGTGAATTACAGGGCAGTACTGAAGCTTTCTTT.